Each of the 31 T cell receptor beta chains below was sequenced from the same sample in a study of Ad26.COV2.S vaccination and SARS-CoV-2 variants. The assay was immunoSEQ multiplex PCR, and TCRdb's table has in-frame clones only and misses some. Of around 140,000 clones in the sample, 86% are singletons; the top ten hold 5%. Specimen: peripheral blood, collected after recovery from COVID-19. The receptors stem from a human donor who had recovered from COVID-19.

The table lists this clone with a count of one. This sequence joins TRBV24-1 and TRBJ2-4; TRBD1 matches 8 bases. The length of the CDR3 is 15 residues. V was clipped by 6 bases and J by 4 bases; unmatched bases: 7. Germline V lookup: CDR1 KGHDR, CDR2 SFDVKD. CDR3 in amino acids: CATSNNRDRKNIQYF. The CDR3 bases are TGTGCCACCAGTAATAACCGGGACAGGAAAAACATTCAGTACTTC.

The chain employs TRBV2 and TRBJ2-7; no reliable D call. V gave up 7 bases and J gave up 3 bases, with 13 bases separating them. The CDR3 is made up of 13 amino acids. The germline CDR1 and CDR2 sequences are SNHLY and FYNNEI. The CDR3 region is CASTVGLRYEQYF. CDR3 bases: TGTGCCAGCACTGTCGGGCTTCGCTACGAGCAGTACTTC. Together with reference TRBV2 and TRBJ2-7, the CDR3 gives the full variable domain: EPEVTQTPSHQVTQMGQEVILRCVPISNHLYFYWYRQILGQKVEFLVSFYNNEISEKSEIFDDQFSVERPDGSNFTLKIRSTKLEDSAMYFCASTVGLRYEQYFGPGTRLTVT.

The chain carries TRBV28 and TRBJ1-1; 9 bases agree with TRBD1. V lost 6 bases to trimming and J lost 4 bases; unmatched junction nucleotides: 9. This CDR3 has 15 residues. CDR1 and CDR2 (germline): MDHEN, SYDVKM. The DNA of the CDR3 is TGTGCCAGCAGACCCGGGACAGGGAAGAGCACTGAAGCTTTCTTT. Translated: CASRPGTGKSTEAFF.

J is TRBJ2-1 and V is TRBV28, with 12 bases fitting TRBD2. After removal of 8 bases from V and 9 bases from J, the junction contained 11 bases not matched to a gene. The V gene's germline CDR1 is MDHEN and CDR2 SYDVKM. The CDR3 runs to 15 residues. The CDR3 nucleotides read TGTGCCAGCGGAATTACTAGCGGGGGGCCGGGTGAGCAGTTCTTC. Translated, it gives CASGITSGGPGEQFF.

The chain carries TRBV19 and TRBJ1-2; TRBD1 agrees at 7 bases. CDR1 is LNHDA and CDR2 is SQIVND in the germline V gene (reference sequence). J gave up 4 bases and V 5 bases, and 7 bases lay outside the gene matches. The length of the CDR3 is 14 residues. CDR3 residues: CASSSGTVSYGYTF. The CDR3 bases are TGTGCCAGTAGTTCCGGGACAGTGAGCTATGGCTACACCTTC.

This rearrangement joins TRBV10-2 to TRBJ1-4; D call uncertain. Per the germline V gene, CDR1 is WSHSY and CDR2 is SAAADI. The CDR3 extends over 16 amino acids. V was clipped by 0 bases and J by 8 bases, with 16 bases between them. CDR3 coding DNA: TGCGCCAGCAGTGAGTCTGGACTTAATTCCGCCGAAAAACTGTTTTTT. It yields the protein CASSESGLNSAEKLFF.

The chain employs TRBV5-1 and TRBJ1-5; no firm D call. CDR1 SGHRS and CDR2 YFSETQ come from the germline V gene. The CDR3 totals 15 residues. Trimming shortened V by 0 bases and J by 1 base, and 8 bases separated the two germline ends. CDR3 sequence (DNA): TGCGCCAGCAGCTTGGAAGGTGGCAGCAATCAGCCCCAGCATTTT. This codes for CASSLEGGSNQPQHF.

The J gene is TRBJ2-3, the V gene TRBV19; tentatively, D is TRBD2 (6 bases). The ends were cut back, 6 bases at V and 2 bases at J, with 12 bases in the middle. CDR1 is LNHDA, CDR2 SQIVND, per germline (reference sequence). CDR3 length: 14 amino acids. The CDR3 nucleotides read TGTGCCAGTAGCCCGGGACTTATCACAGATACGCAGTATTTT. Amino acid sequence: CASSPGLITDTQYF.

This rearrangement joins TRBV5-6 to TRBJ1-3; D gene unclear. Between the trimmed V and J ends, which lost 0 bases and 7 bases, there was a span of 14 bases. The germline gives CDR1 SGHDT, CDR2 YYEEEE. This CDR3 comprises 15 residues. As DNA, the CDR3 is TGTGCCAGCAGCTTGGGTTTTCCTTCCCAGAACACCATATATTTT. This gives the protein CASSLGFPSQNTIYF.

V usage is TRBV9 and J usage is TRBJ2-1, with TRBD2 identical over 9 bases. This CDR3 is built from 19 residues. The junction had 11 bases not matched to a gene; V was cut back by 1 base and J by 0 bases. From germline, CDR1 is SGDLS and CDR2 YYNGEE. CDR3 sequence: CASSVSGGGASGSYNEQFF. The CDR3 nucleotides are TGTGCCAGCAGCGTATCGGGCGGGGGGGCTTCTGGCTCCTACAATGAGCAGTTCTTC.

The V call is TRBV30, the J call TRBJ1-2, with 8 bases aligning to TRBD1. Germline values: CDR1 GTSNPN, CDR2 SVGIG (reference sequence). V gave up 7 bases and J gave up 7 bases; unmatched junction bases: 8. The CDR3 runs 12 residues. In nucleotides, the CDR3 is TGTGCCTCCCAGGGGGCCTGGTTTGGCTACACCTTC. Amino acid sequence: CASQGAWFGYTF.

The chain recombines TRBV18 with TRBJ1-1, with 7 bases that match TRBD1. This CDR3 has 15 amino acids. J was trimmed by 5 bases and V by 3 bases; bases with no gene match: 9. Germline CDR1 reads KGHSH; CDR2 reads LQKENI. The CDR3 protein is CASSPASDRMTEAFF. In DNA form, the CDR3 reads TGTGCCAGCTCACCGGCCTCGGACAGGATGACTGAAGCTTTCTTT.

The J gene is TRBJ2-3, the V gene TRBV28; the D is unclear. Trimming removed 5 bases from V and 4 bases from J, with 7 bases in between. Germline assignment: CDR1 MDHEN and CDR2 SYDVKM. There are 12 residues in the CDR3. The CDR3 loop reads CASSPPADTQYF. The CDR3 nucleotides are TGTGCCAGCAGTCCACCCGCAGATACGCAGTATTTT.

V and J are TRBV28 and TRBJ2-2; D gene uncertain. The CDR3 has 12 residues. The germline CDR1 and CDR2 sequences are MDHEN and SYDVKM. Trimming removed 6 bases from V and 4 bases from J, with 6 bases in between. CDR3 region: CASSLGTGELFF. Here the CDR3 DNA reads TGTGCCAGCAGCCTTGGCACCGGGGAGCTGTTTTTT.

The J gene is TRBJ2-7, the V gene TRBV12-5; D possibly corresponds to TRBD1 (5 bases). Germline loops: CDR1 LGHNT, CDR2 FRNRAP. This CDR3 is built from 14 residues. V was trimmed by 5 bases and J by 3 bases, leaving 14 bases between them. This CDR3 is CASGAKSRDYEQYF. CDR3 sequence (DNA): TGTGCTAGTGGTGCTAAATCCAGGGACTACGAGCAGTACTTC.

The V call is TRBV5-4, the J call TRBJ1-1; D might be TRBD1 (6 bases). This CDR3 contains 18 residues. Germline V gene lookup returns CDR1 SGHNT and CDR2 YYREEE (reference sequence). The V gene lost 2 bases and the J gene lost 2 bases, with 22 bases spanning the gap. CDR3 region: CASSLGTPYRGGNTEAFF. CDR3 DNA sequence: TGTGCCAGCAGCTTAGGGACACCTTATCGAGGGGGAAACACTGAAGCTTTCTTT.

This chain joins TRBV7-9 and TRBJ1-1; D is unresolved. The CDR3 loop spans 14 amino acids. Trimming cost V 1 base and J 5 bases, with 11 bases left between them. The germline gives CDR1 SEHNR, CDR2 FQNEAQ (reference sequence). The CDR3 sequence: CASSLVSLRTEAFF. DNA for the CDR3: TGTGCCAGCAGCTTAGTAAGTCTCAGAACTGAAGCTTTCTTT.

The chain employs TRBV3-1 (or the pseudogene TRBV3-2) and TRBJ1-2, with D perhaps matching TRBD1 (5 bases). Germline-derived CDR1 and CDR2 are LGHDT and YNNKEL (reference sequence). The CDR3 has 18 residues. With 0 bases removed from V and 0 bases from J, the gap between germline ends came to 17 bases. The CDR3 loop reads CASSQDWGKGSANYGYTF. DNA of the CDR3: TGTGCCAGCAGCCAAGATTGGGGGAAGGGCTCAGCTAACTATGGCTACACCTTC.

This clone appeared once. The rearrangement links TRBV5-4 to TRBJ2-7; 7 nucleotides match TRBD1. CDR1 and CDR2 from the germline V gene are SGHNT and YYREEE (reference sequence). CDR3 length equals 13 residues. With 3 bases clipped from V and 1 base from J, the junction kept 1 base outside the gene matches. For the CDR3, the DNA is TGTGCCAGCAGCTCGGACAGGTCCTACGAGCAGTACTTC. Its protein product is CASSSDRSYEQYF.

The chain combines TRBV19 with TRBJ2-5; a possible D gene is TRBD1 (6 bases). This CDR3 comprises 15 residues. The V gene's germline CDR1 is LNHDA and CDR2 SQIVND (reference sequence). The V gene lost 5 bases and the J gene lost 5 bases, with 18 bases spanning the gap. The CDR3 DNA sequence: TGTGCCAGTAGTGTCCGGGACATAAAGGGGGAGACCCAGTACTTC. As protein: CASSVRDIKGETQYF.

This clone has just one count. V is TRBV29-1 and J is TRBJ2-1, with TRBD1 matching 11 bases. The J segment lost 8 bases and the V segment lost 7 bases, leaving 16 bases of the junction unmatched. The germline CDR1 and CDR2 sequences are SQVTM and ANQGSEA. The CDR3 runs 16 residues. The CDR3 coding sequence is TGCAGCGCAGACAGGGACAGGGGGTTAATTAGCTATGAGCAGTTCTTC. Its protein product is CSADRDRGLISYEQFF.

This clone was detected ten times or more. The chain is built from TRBV2 and TRBJ1-6; tentatively, D is TRBD1 (5 bases). CDR3 length: 15 amino acids. Trimming removed 2 bases from V and 13 bases from J, with 18 bases in between. Germline values: CDR1 SNHLY, CDR2 FYNNEI. The CDR3 loop is CASSEFGGALAPLHF. For the CDR3, the DNA is TGTGCCAGCAGTGAATTCGGAGGGGCCCTGGCCCCCCTCCACTTT.

The chain recombines TRBV2 with TRBJ1-2; the match to TRBD1 covers 7 bases. CDR1 is SNHLY and CDR2 is FYNNEI in the germline V gene. V was clipped by 4 bases and J by 9 bases; unmatched bases: 11. The CDR3 is 14 residues long. The CDR3, as DNA: TGTGCCAGCAGTGTGTTAGGGGACAGTCGTCGCTACACCTTC. Translating gives CASSVLGDSRRYTF.

V and J are TRBV4-3 and TRBJ2-7, with a possible D match to TRBD1 (5 bases). V was shortened by 0 bases and J by 4 bases, with 10 bases between the two germline ends. Germline V CDR1 and CDR2: LGHNA, YSLEER. CDR3 size: 14 residues. As DNA, the CDR3 is TGCGCCAGCAGCCAAGAGTCCAGGGATTACGAGCAGTACTTC. It encodes CASSQESRDYEQYF.

J is TRBJ2-1 and V is TRBV2, with 12 bases that match TRBD2. J gave up 9 bases and V 8 bases, and 11 bases lay outside the gene matches. The V gene's germline CDR1 is SNHLY and CDR2 FYNNEI. This CDR3 is built from 15 residues. In DNA form, the CDR3 reads TGTGCCAGCTCCCCGACTAGCGGGGGCTATGGTGAGCAGTTCTTC. It encodes CASSPTSGGYGEQFF. The whole variable domain, remainder taken from reference TRBV2 and TRBJ2-1, is EPEVTQTPSHQVTQMGQEVILRCVPISNHLYFYWYRQILGQKVEFLVSFYNNEISEKSEIFDDQFSVERPDGSNFTLKIRSTKLEDSAMYFCASSPTSGGYGEQFFGPGTRLTVL.

The rearrangement uses TRBV7-8 and TRBJ2-1; possible D gene TRBD1, 5 bases. V was shortened by 5 bases and J by 4 bases, with 9 bases between the two germline ends. Per the germline V gene, CDR1 is SGHVS and CDR2 is FQNEAQ. The CDR3 covers 13 residues. In nucleotides, the CDR3 is TGTGCCAGCAGCCCACAGGTTTACAATGAGCAGTTCTTC. This codes for CASSPQVYNEQFF. Supplemented by reference TRBV7-8 and TRBJ2-1, the full variable domain reads GAGVSQSPRYKVAKRGQDVALRCDPISGHVSLFWYQQALGQGPEFLTYFQNEAQLDKSGLPSDRFFAERPEGSVSTLKIQRTQQEDSAVYLCASSPQVYNEQFFGPGTRLTVL.

The V and J genes are TRBV4-1 and TRBJ2-1; 10 bases fit TRBD1. Germline CDR1 and CDR2: MGHRA and YSYEKL. J lost 2 bases, V lost 4 bases, and 20 bases had no gene match. This CDR3 has 21 residues. Here the CDR3 DNA reads TGCGCCAGCAGCCCCCGGGACAGGGGTTCCAGATGGGTCCAAACCTACAATGAGCAGTTCTTC. Residues: CASSPRDRGSRWVQTYNEQFF.

V is TRBV4-1 and J is TRBJ2-1, with 7 bases identical to TRBD1. V was clipped by 3 bases and J by 11 bases; unmatched bases: 4. This CDR3 is 12 amino acids long. Germline V lookup: CDR1 MGHRA, CDR2 YSYEKL. CDR3 amino acids: CASSHPGGKQFF. DNA of the CDR3: TGCGCCAGCAGCCACCCAGGGGGAAAGCAGTTCTTC.

The V call is TRBV6-5, the J call TRBJ1-3, with TRBD1 matching over 7 bases. This CDR3 has 14 residues. Germline V gene lookup returns CDR1 MNHEY and CDR2 SVGAGI. V dropped 0 bases and J dropped 9; count of bases not matched to a gene: 5. Here the CDR3 reads CASSYSRGGGTIYF. Here the CDR3 DNA reads TGTGCCAGCAGTTACTCGAGAGGGGGCGGCACCATATATTTT.

The CDR3 loop reads CATRKAYNEQFF. In DNA form, the CDR3 reads TGTGCCACCCGTAAGGCTTACAATGAGCAGTTCTTC. The chain joins TRBV5-6 to TRBJ2-1; D is ambiguous. CDR1 is SGHDT, CDR2 YYEEEE, per germline. The CDR3 runs to 12 residues. The V end lost 9 bases, the J end lost 4 bases, and 11 bases lay between the germline ends.

This chain joins TRBV5-1 and TRBJ2-2; 12 bases are a match to TRBD1. The CDR3 sequence is 16 residues long. Looked up from germline, CDR1 is SGHRS and CDR2 is YFSETQ. V lost 3 bases, J lost 5 bases, and 5 bases stayed unmatched. The CDR3 sequence: CASSSRDRGRTGELFF. The CDR3 DNA reads as TGCGCCAGCAGCTCTCGGGACAGGGGGCGTACCGGGGAGCTGTTTTTT. Looking up the rest from reference TRBV5-1 and TRBJ2-2 gives the full variable domain: KAGVTQTPRYLIKTRGQQVTLSCSPISGHRSVSWYQQTPGQGLQFLFEYFSETQRNKGNFPGRFSGRQFSNSRSEMNVSTLELGDSALYLCASSSRDRGRTGELFFGEGSRLTVL.